What follows are 8 T cell receptor beta chains derived from one specimen sequenced in a study of STAT3 mutations in large granular lymphocyte leukemia. Study-level results: Every T-LGLL patient had at least one immunodominant TCRbeta clonotype.

The antigens of these receptors remain unknown. Generated by immunoSEQ multiplex PCR, the TCRdb table keeps only in-frame clones and is missing some. The sample includes 20,000 or so clones, about 90% of them seen just once. The sample taken for sequencing was peripheral blood mononuclear cells. These receptors all come from a man in his sixties with T-cell large granular lymphocyte leukemia. Some clones in this sample may be carry-over from other donors' samples.

In DNA, the CDR3 is TGTGCCAGCAGCGCCACCGAGGGCCGGCGATGGGATGAAAAACTGTTTTTT. Its protein product is CASSATEGRRWDEKLFF. J is TRBJ1-4 and V is TRBV9, with D uncertain. CDR1 is SGDLS and CDR2 is YYNGEE in the germline V gene. CDR3 size: 17 residues. V lost 3 bases and J lost 6, with 21 bases in between.

J is TRBJ1-1 and V is TRBV20-1; no clear D gene. Trimming left V 3 bases short and J 13 bases short, with 15 bases between. The CDR3 sequence is 11 residues long. Germline-derived CDR1 and CDR2 are DFQATT and SNEGSKA (reference sequence). The chain's CDR3 is CSASAVGKSFF. The CDR3, as DNA: TGCAGTGCTAGTGCAGTGGGGAAGAGTTTCTTT.

The V and J genes are TRBV11-2 and TRBJ2-1; maybe TRBD2 (6 bases). V dropped 1 base and J dropped 6 bases, with 7 bases sitting between them. Germline-derived CDR1 and CDR2 are SGHAT and FQNNGV. The CDR3 runs 13 residues. As DNA, the CDR3 is TGTGCCAGCAGCTTAGCGGGGGTCAATGAGCAGTTCTTC. It translates to CASSLAGVNEQFF. The whole variable domain, filled in from reference TRBV11-2 and TRBJ2-1, reads EAGVAQSPRYKIIEKRQSVAFWCNPISGHATLYWYQQILGQGPKLLIQFQNNGVVDDSQLPKDRFSAERLKGVDSTLKIQPAKLEDSAVYLCASSLAGVNEQFFGPGTRLTVL.

This chain joins TRBV12-5 and TRBJ1-5, with D possibly TRBD1 on 5 matching bases. Trimming stripped 7 bases from V and 3 bases from J, with 22 bases between. Germline CDR1 and CDR2: LGHNT and FRNRAP. The CDR3 is 17 amino acids. In DNA form, the CDR3 reads TGTGCTAGTGCTTTTTCCCGATCAGACAGAGACAATCAGCCCCAGCATTTT. It encodes CASAFSRSDRDNQPQHF.

The gene calls are TRBV5-1 and TRBJ2-5; TRBD2 aligns across 11 bases. CDR1 and CDR2 from the germline V gene are SGHRS and YFSETQ. This CDR3 is 13 amino acids long. The V segment lost 5 bases and the J segment 4 bases; nucleotides outside the gene matches: 1. CDR3 protein: CASRLAGVETQYF. CDR3 bases: TGCGCCAGCAGACTAGCGGGAGTAGAGACCCAGTACTTC.

The chain is built from TRBV12-5 and TRBJ2-7; either TRBD1 or TRBD2 may fit D (5 bases each). This CDR3 contains 15 residues. Germline CDR1 reads LGHNT; CDR2 reads FRNRAP. Trimming took off 4 bases at V and 5 bases at J, with 18 bases between the two ends. The CDR3 DNA is TGTGCTAGTGGTTCCGTTACGGGACGCATCCACGAGCAGTACTTC. It codes for CASGSVTGRIHEQYF.

The V call is TRBV7-3, the J call TRBJ2-1; 9 bases agree with TRBD2. After removal of 6 bases from V and 8 bases from J, the junction contained 5 bases not matched to a gene. This CDR3 spans 13 amino acids. Germline V gene data show CDR1 as SGHTA and CDR2 as FQGTGA. The DNA of the CDR3 is TGTGCCAGCAGTCCAGCGGGAGGCGATGAGCAGTTCTTC. Residues: CASSPAGGDEQFF.

This clone is a singleton in its sample. This chain connects TRBV18 to TRBJ2-3, with D unresolved. The CDR3 has 16 residues. V gave up 1 base and J gave up 0 bases, with 11 bases separating them. Germline values: CDR1 KGHSH, CDR2 LQKENI. The CDR3 region has the DNA TGTGCCAGCTCACCACTAGCCGACACTAGCACAGATACGCAGTATTTT. Translated: CASSPLADTSTDTQYF.